Here is one TCR beta chain with its context. Data came from immunoSEQ multiplex PCR; TCRdb stores just in-frame clones and leaves some out. The sample comprises some 57,000 clones, around 93% of which are singletons, and roughly 0.76% rests with the top ten. This sample is drawn from a study of T cell changes during pregnancy in multiple sclerosis. The CDR3 sequence is 15 residues long. V was clipped by 5 bases and J by 1 base, with 12 bases between them. Germline V gives CDR1 SEHNR, CDR2 FQNEAQ (reference sequence). The J gene is TRBJ2-4, the V gene TRBV7-9; D perhaps matches TRBD2 (5 bases). The sample was CD4+ T cells from peripheral blood mononuclear cells, taken in the first trimester of pregnancy. The sequence was obtained from a female donor with multiple sclerosis, enrolled in a pregnancy study. The CDR3 sequence: CASSPRTGAKNIQYF. For the CDR3, the DNA is TGTGCCAGCAGCCCACGGACTGGCGCCAAAAACATTCAGTACTTC.